This TCR beta chain appears in the sequencing data of a study of blood T cell repertoires in COVID-19. The authors' processing: Estimates of nucleated cell counts were drawn from the amplification of reference gene primers. The protocol was immunoSEQ multiplex PCR, while the TCRdb copy is restricted to in-frame clones and leaves out a portion. V and J calls and clone size come straight from that table; D and trimming were deduced from the DNA. The data contain 110,000 or so clones, approximately 85% of them singletons. The ends were cut back, 6 bases at V and 9 bases at J, with 17 bases in the middle. The CDR3 extends over 13 amino acids. Germline-derived CDR1 and CDR2 are MNHNY and SVGAGI (reference sequence).

The sequencing sample was made of peripheral blood. The source is a woman aged 55-75 years with COVID-19, enrolled during active disease. J is TRBJ1-1 and V is TRBV6-6; possible D gene TRBD1, 5 bases. The CDR3 region has the DNA TGTGCCAGCAGCCCCTGGGGCCAGGCAAAAGCTTTCTTT. This codes for CASSPWGQAKAFF.